This is a list of T cell receptor beta chains from one sample in a study of T-cell reconstitution after alpha-beta-depleted transplantation in children. In TCRdb, the PCR reads were re-called with MiXCR into one record per CDR3 protein. The repertoire holds over 45,000 distinct CDR3 sequences, with roughly 46% as singletons. The sample here was PBMCs, mostly from graft donor cells, taken 360 days after TCRalphabeta/CD19-depleted stem cell transplant. Receptor source: a male patient between 10 and 17 years old who had a stem cell transplant for acute lymphoblastic leukemia, so the T cells may come from the graft donor. CDR3s include the opening cysteine and the closing phenylalanine or tryptophan. Each record gives: clone size, V gene, D gene, J gene, CDR3 DNA, CDR3 protein. A D gene is named only where the DNA matches it firmly. Size is stated for part of the rows, as once, few or many counts, or as a class when the clone is expanded.

few,TRBV29-1,TRBD2,TRBJ2-1,TGCAGCGTTGGGGGGACTAGCGGGAGAAATGAGCAGTTCTTC,CSVGGTSGRNEQFF
.,TRBV28,TRBD1,TRBJ2-7,TGTGCCAGCAGTCTACAGGGGCCCGGAATGAAGCAGTACTTC,CASSLQGPGMKQYF
.,TRBV13,TRBD2,TRBJ2-1,TGTGCCAGCAGCCCTAGCGGACTAGCGGGGATTGAGCAGTTCTTC,CASSPSGLAGIEQFF
.,TRBV15,.,TRBJ1-2,TGTGCCACCAGCAGAGATGCAGGTATCAACTATGGCTACACCTTC,CATSRDAGINYGYTF
few,TRBV11-2,.,TRBJ2-1,TGTGCCAGCAGCTTAGATCCTGGCGGCAATGAGCAGTTCTTC,CASSLDPGGNEQFF
.,TRBV27,.,TRBJ2-7,TGTGCCAGCAGTTTATCGGGGGGACAGTTTGCCTACGAGCAGTACTTC,CASSLSGGQFAYEQYF
.,TRBV5-1,TRBD1,TRBJ2-4,TGCGCCAGCAGCTTCGGACAGGGAGACCAGTTAATAGCCAAAAACATTCAGTACTTC,CASSFGQGDQLIAKNIQYF
.,TRBV5-1,TRBD2,TRBJ2-7,TGCGCCAGCAGCTTGGTCGGGGGGGCTCCCTACGAGCAGTACTTC,CASSLVGGAPYEQYF
.,TRBV27,.,TRBJ2-5,TGTGCCAGCAGTTTCGGGCCGCGCCGGGCCCAGTACTTC,CASSFGPRRAQYF
.,TRBV12-3/TRBV12-4,TRBD2,TRBJ2-5,TGTGCCAGCAGTATAAGGGGTTGGGCGGGAGCAGAGACCCAGTACTTC,CASSIRGWAGAETQYF
.,TRBV7-6,.,TRBJ2-7,TGTGCCAGCAGCTTAGGTGAATCCTACGAGCAGTACTTC,CASSLGESYEQYF
few,TRBV3-1,TRBD2,TRBJ2-5,TGTGCCAGCAGCCAAGACGGGAGGGCCGGAGAGACCCAGTACTTC,CASSQDGRAGETQYF
.,TRBV27,.,TRBJ2-5,TGTGCCAGCAGTTTATTCTGGGACGCGAACGGGCGAGAGACCCAGTACTTC,CASSLFWDANGRETQYF
.,TRBV29-1,.,TRBJ1-2,TGCAGCGTTGAAGATCCGACGGGATATGGCTACACCTTC,CSVEDPTGYGYTF
few,TRBV20-1,.,TRBJ1-6,TGCAGTGCCCCCCGGGACCCAGCAAATTCACCCCTCCACTTT,CSAPRDPANSPLHF
few,TRBV10-3,TRBD1,TRBJ2-7,TGTGCCATCCGGGGACAGGGGGCTCAAGAGCAGTACTTC,CAIRGQGAQEQYF
.,TRBV24-1,.,TRBJ2-5,TGTGCCACTACAGAGGGATCTCAAGAGACCCAGTACTTC,CATTEGSQETQYF
few,TRBV20-1,.,TRBJ2-2,TGCAGTGCCCGGACAGCGAACACCGGGGAGCTGTTTTTT,CSARTANTGELFF
.,TRBV12-3/TRBV12-4,.,TRBJ1-3,TGTGCCAGCGACGGTGGGGTCCTCTCTGGAAACACCATATATTTT,CASDGGVLSGNTIYF
.,TRBV15,TRBD1,TRBJ1-2,TGTGCCACCAGCCCTGCCCCCGGGACAGGGGTCGGTGGCTACACCTTC,CATSPAPGTGVGGYTF
.,TRBV7-9,.,TRBJ2-5,TGTGCCAGCAGCCAATCCCAACCGGGACCGCAGACCCAGTACTTC,CASSQSQPGPQTQYF
.,TRBV9,TRBD2,TRBJ2-3,TGTGCCAGCAGCGTCAGCGGGAGTTTCACAGATACGCAGTATTTT,CASSVSGSFTDTQYF
.,TRBV5-1,.,TRBJ1-3,TGCGCCAGCAGCTTGGGTGGACAGTCCAACACCATATATTTT,CASSLGGQSNTIYF
.,TRBV28,TRBD1,TRBJ2-2,TGTGCCAGCAGTTTTGGACAGGGGGTCGGGGAGCTGTTTTTT,CASSFGQGVGELFF
.,TRBV13,.,TRBJ2-7,TGTGCCAGCACCTCCGGGGGATACGAGCAGTACTTC,CASTSGGYEQYF
.,TRBV29-1,.,TRBJ2-1,TGCAGCGTTGGGCCGTACAATGAGCAGTTCTTC,CSVGPYNEQFF
.,TRBV9,.,TRBJ2-7,TGTGCCAGCAGCGTCAGTAGTCCTCCCCAAGGGGGGGGCTCCTACGAGCAGTACTTC,CASSVSSPPQGGGSYEQYF
.,TRBV7-2,TRBD2,TRBJ2-2,TGTGCCAGCAGCCCGGGTACTAGCGGTGACACCGGGGAGCTGTTTTTT,CASSPGTSGDTGELFF
few,TRBV12-3/TRBV12-4,.,TRBJ2-6,TGTGCCAGCAGTTTAGGGGAGACTGGGGCCAACGTCCTGACTTTC,CASSLGETGANVLTF
few,TRBV10-3,.,TRBJ1-1,TGTGCCATCAGTGTGGGGGGTAATGAAGCTTTCTTT,CAISVGGNEAFF
few,TRBV7-3,.,TRBJ2-2,TGTGCCAGCAGCTTACTTGGTGGGGGAACCGGGGAGCTGTTTTTT,CASSLLGGGTGELFF
.,TRBV6-1,.,TRBJ2-2,TGTGCCAGCAGGCTAGGGAACACCGGGGAGCTGTTTTTT,CASRLGNTGELFF
few,TRBV7-2,.,TRBJ2-6,TGTGCCAGCAGCTCTGAAGGATTTGGGGCCAACGTCCTGACTTTC,CASSSEGFGANVLTF
few,TRBV29-1,.,TRBJ2-1,TGCAGCGCTTTACCGGGACTCAGCAATGAGCAGTTCTTC,CSALPGLSNEQFF
.,TRBV27,TRBD2,TRBJ2-3,TGTGCCAGCAGTCAAGGACTAGCGGGCCTTAGCACAGATACGCAGTATTTT,CASSQGLAGLSTDTQYF
.,TRBV14,.,TRBJ2-5,TGTGCCAGCAGCCAAGATCGATCTCAAGAGACCCAGTACTTC,CASSQDRSQETQYF
.,TRBV25-1,.,TRBJ1-3,TGTGCCAGCAGCCTCGGGACCTCTGGAAACACCATATATTTT,CASSLGTSGNTIYF
.,TRBV5-1,TRBD2,TRBJ2-1,TGCGCCAGCAGCTTGGGGCTAGCGGCCCCCTACAATGAGCAGTTCTTC,CASSLGLAAPYNEQFF
few,TRBV11-1,.,TRBJ2-7,TGTGCCAGCAGCTTACCCAAACACGAAGGAAGGGACGACGGCCGCTACGAGCAGTACTTC,CASSLPKHEGRDDGRYEQYF
.,TRBV28,.,TRBJ2-7,TGTGCCAGCAGTTCGGGACCGCCCAAGGACGAGCAGTACTTC,CASSSGPPKDEQYF
.,TRBV7-9,TRBD1,TRBJ2-5,TGTGCCAGCAGCCCTAGACAGGGAAAGACCCAGTACTTC,CASSPRQGKTQYF
.,TRBV3-1,.,TRBJ2-7,TGTGCCAGCAGCCCGAGGACTTCAACCGATGGGCAGTACTTC,CASSPRTSTDGQYF
.,TRBV7-9,.,TRBJ2-1,TGTGCCAGCAGCTCCAGGACTGGGGCCAATGAGCAGTTCTTC,CASSSRTGANEQFF